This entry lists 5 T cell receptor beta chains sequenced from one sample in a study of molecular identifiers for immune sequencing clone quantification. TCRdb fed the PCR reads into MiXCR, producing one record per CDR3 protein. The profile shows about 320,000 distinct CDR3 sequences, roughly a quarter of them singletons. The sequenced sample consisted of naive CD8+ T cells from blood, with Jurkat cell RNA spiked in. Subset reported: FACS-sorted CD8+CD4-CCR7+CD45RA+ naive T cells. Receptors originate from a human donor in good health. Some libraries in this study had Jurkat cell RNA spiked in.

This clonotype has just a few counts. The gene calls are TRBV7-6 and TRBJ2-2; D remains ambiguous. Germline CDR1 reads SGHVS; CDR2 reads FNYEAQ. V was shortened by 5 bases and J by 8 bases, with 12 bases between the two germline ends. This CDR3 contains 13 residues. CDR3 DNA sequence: TGTGCCAGCAGCCCCGAAGGATGGGGGGAGCTGTTTTTT. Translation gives CASSPEGWGELFF. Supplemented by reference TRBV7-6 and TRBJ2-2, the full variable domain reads GAGVSQSPRYKVTKRGQDVALRCDPISGHVSLYWYRQALGQGPEFLTYFNYEAQQDKSGLPNDRFSAERPEGSISTLTIQRTEQRDSAMYRCASSPEGWGELFFGEGSRLTVL.

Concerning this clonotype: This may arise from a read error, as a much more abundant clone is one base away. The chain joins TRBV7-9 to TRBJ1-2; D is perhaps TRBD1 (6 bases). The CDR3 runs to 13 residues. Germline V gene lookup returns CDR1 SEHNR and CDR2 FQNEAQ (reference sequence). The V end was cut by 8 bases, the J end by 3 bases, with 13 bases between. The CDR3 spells CASSGAGDYGYTF. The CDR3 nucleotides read TGTGCCAGCTCTGGGGCAGGGGACTATGGCTACACCTTC. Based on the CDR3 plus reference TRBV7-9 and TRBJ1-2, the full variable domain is DTGVSQNPRHKITKRGQNVTFRCDPISEHNRLYWYRQTLGQGPEFLTYFQNEAQLEKSRLLSDRFSAERPKGSFSTLEIQRTEQGDSAMYLCASSGAGDYGYTFGSGTRLTVV.

CDR3 coding DNA: TGTGCCAGCAGCCCTCAAACATTGGGCTTCTCCTACGAGCAGTACTTC. Protein sequence: CASSPQTLGFSYEQYF. The V gene is TRBV2, the J gene TRBJ2-7; no reliable D call. Germline-derived CDR1 and CDR2 are SNHLY and FYNNEI. This CDR3 is 16 amino acids long. V was cut by 6 bases and J by 0 bases, with 18 bases left in between.

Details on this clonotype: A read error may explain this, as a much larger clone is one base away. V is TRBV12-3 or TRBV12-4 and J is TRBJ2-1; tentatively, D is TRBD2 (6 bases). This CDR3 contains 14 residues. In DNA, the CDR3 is TGTGCCAGCAGTCCCGGACTAACTTACAATGAGCAGTTATTC. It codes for CASSPGLTYNEQLF.

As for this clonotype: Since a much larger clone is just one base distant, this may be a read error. The CDR3 is CASSYDYSKNIQCF. CDR3 DNA: TGTGCCAGCAGTTATGATTATTCCAAAAACATTCAGTGCTTC. The chain links TRBV6-6 to TRBJ2-4; no clear D gene. This CDR3 is built from 14 residues. The V gene's germline CDR1 is MNHNY and CDR2 SVGAGI (reference sequence).